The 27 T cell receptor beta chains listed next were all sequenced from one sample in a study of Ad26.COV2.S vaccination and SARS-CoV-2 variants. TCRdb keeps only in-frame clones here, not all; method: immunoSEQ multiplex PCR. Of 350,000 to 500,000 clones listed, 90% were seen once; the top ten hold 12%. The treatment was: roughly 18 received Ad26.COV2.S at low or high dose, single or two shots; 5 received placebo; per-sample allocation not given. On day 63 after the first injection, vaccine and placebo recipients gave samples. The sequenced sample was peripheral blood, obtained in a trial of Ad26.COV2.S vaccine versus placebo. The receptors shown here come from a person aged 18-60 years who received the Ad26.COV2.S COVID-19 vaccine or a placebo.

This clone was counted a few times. CDR3 sequence reads: CASRGGDTYEQYF. Written as DNA, the CDR3 is TGTGCCAGCAGAGGGGGGGATACCTACGAGCAGTACTTC. V gene TRBV7-8 combines with J gene TRBJ2-7; D is perhaps TRBD2 (7 bases). CDR1 SGHVS and CDR2 FQNEAQ come from the germline V gene. Trimming stripped 6 bases from V and 2 bases from J, with 11 bases between. The CDR3 has 13 amino acids. Using reference TRBV7-8 and TRBJ2-7 for the parts outside the CDR3, the full variable domain is GAGVSQSPRYKVAKRGQDVALRCDPISGHVSLFWYQQALGQGPEFLTYFQNEAQLDKSGLPSDRFFAERPEGSVSTLKIQRTQQEDSAVYLCASRGGDTYEQYFGPGTRLTVT.

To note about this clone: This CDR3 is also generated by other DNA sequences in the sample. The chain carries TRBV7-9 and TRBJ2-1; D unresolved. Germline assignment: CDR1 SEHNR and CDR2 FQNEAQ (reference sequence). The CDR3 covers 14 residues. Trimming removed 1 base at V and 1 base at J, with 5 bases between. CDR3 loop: CASSLGGSYNEQFF. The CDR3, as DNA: TGTGCCAGCAGCTTAGGTGGTTCCTACAATGAGCAGTTCTTC.

DNA of the CDR3: TGTGCCAGCTCACCACTGCTCTGGGCTAGCGGGAGTCTGGACAATGAGCAGTTCTTC. Its protein is CASSPLLWASGSLDNEQFF. The J gene is TRBJ2-1, the V gene TRBV18; the match to TRBD2 covers 10 bases. Trimming removed 1 base from V and 5 bases from J; junction bases left unmatched: 14. The V gene's germline CDR1 is KGHSH and CDR2 LQKENI. The CDR3 extends over 19 amino acids.

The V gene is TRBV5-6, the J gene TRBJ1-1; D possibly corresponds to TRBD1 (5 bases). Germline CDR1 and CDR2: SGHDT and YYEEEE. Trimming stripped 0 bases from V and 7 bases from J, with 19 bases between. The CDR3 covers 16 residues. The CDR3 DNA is TGTGCCAGCAGCTTGGGGGGCCGAGGTGATAGATTTGAAGCTTTCTTT. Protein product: CASSLGGRGDRFEAFF.

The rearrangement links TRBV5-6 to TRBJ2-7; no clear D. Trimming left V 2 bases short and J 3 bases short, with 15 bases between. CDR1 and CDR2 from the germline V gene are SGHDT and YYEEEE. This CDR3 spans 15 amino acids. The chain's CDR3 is CASSFLRGPNYEQYF. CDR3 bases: TGTGCCAGCAGCTTTTTAAGAGGTCCGAACTACGAGCAGTACTTC.

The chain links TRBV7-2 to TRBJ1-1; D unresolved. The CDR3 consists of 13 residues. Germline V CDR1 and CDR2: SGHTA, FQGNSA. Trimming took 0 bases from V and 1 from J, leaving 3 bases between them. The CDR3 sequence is CASSLAENTEAFF. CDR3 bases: TGTGCCAGCAGCTTAGCGGAGAACACTGAAGCTTTCTTT. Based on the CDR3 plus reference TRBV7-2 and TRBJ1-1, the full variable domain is GAGVSQSPSNKVTEKGKDVELRCDPISGHTALYWYRQSLGQGLEFLIYFQGNSAPDKSGLPSDRFSAERTGGSVSTLTIQRTQQEDSAVYLCASSLAENTEAFFGQGTRLTVV.

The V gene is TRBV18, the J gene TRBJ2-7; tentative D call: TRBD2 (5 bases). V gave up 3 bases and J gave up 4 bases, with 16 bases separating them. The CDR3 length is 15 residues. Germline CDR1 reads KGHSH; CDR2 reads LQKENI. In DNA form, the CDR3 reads TGTGCCAGCTCACCGTCGGGGTCACTCGGGTACGAGCAGTACTTC. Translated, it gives CASSPSGSLGYEQYF.

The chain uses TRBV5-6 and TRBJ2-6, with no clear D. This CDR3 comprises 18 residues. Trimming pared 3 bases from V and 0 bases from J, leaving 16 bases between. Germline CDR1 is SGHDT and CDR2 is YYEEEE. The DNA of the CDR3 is TGTGCCAGCAGCTCATCGTCCCCGCTTATCTCTGGGGCCAACGTCCTGACTTTC. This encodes CASSSSSPLISGANVLTF.

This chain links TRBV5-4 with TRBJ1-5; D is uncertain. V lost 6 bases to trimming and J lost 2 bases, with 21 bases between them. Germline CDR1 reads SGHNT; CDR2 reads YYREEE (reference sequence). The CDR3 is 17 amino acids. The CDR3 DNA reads TGTGCCAGCATTCCCGTCCGCGCGGAATGCGGCAATCAGCCCCAGCATTTT. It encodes CASIPVRAECGNQPQHF.

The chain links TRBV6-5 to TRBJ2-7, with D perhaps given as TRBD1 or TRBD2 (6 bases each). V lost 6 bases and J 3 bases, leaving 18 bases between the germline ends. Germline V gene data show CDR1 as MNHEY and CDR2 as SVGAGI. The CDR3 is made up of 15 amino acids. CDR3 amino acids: CASSYGGQGNYEQYF. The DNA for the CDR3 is TGTGCCAGCAGCTACGGGGGTCAGGGGAACTACGAGCAGTACTTC.

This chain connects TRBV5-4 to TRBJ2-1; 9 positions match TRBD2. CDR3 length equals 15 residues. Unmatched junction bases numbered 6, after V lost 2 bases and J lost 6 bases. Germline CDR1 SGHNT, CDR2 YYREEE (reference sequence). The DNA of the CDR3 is TGTGCCAGCAGCTTCTTCCAGCGGGAGGCCAATGAGCAGTTCTTC. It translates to CASSFFQREANEQFF.

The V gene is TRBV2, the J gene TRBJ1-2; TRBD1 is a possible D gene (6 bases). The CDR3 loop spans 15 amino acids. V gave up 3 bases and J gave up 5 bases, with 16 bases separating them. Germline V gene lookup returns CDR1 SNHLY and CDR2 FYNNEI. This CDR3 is CASSDPGTPRYGYTF. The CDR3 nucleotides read TGTGCCAGCAGTGACCCAGGGACACCCAGATATGGCTACACCTTC.

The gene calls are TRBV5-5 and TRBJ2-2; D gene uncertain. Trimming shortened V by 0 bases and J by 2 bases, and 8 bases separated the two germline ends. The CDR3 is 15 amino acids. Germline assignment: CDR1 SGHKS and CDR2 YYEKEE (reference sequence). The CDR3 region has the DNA TGTGCCAGCAGCTTGGGGCAGCTTAACACCGGGGAGCTGTTTTTT. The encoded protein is CASSLGQLNTGELFF.

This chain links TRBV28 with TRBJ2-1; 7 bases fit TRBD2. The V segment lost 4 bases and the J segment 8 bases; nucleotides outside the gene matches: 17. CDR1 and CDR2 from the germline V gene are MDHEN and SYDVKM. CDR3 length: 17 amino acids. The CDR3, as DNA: TGTGCCAGCAGTTCCCGACCTGGCGGGAGAGGGGTTGATGAGCAGTTCTTC. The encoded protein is CASSSRPGGRGVDEQFF.

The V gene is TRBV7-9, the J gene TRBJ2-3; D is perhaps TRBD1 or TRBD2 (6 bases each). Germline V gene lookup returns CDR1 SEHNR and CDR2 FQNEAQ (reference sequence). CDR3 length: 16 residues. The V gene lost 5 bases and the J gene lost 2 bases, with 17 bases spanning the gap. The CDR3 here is CASSGPRGHATDTQYF. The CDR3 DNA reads TGTGCCAGCAGCGGCCCCCGGGGGCATGCCACAGATACGCAGTATTTT.

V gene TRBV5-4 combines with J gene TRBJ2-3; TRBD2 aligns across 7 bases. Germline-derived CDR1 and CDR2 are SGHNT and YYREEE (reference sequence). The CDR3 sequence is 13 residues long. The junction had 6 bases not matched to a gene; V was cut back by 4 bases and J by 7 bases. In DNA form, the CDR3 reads TGTGCCAGCAGCCCGACTAGCACGAATACGCAGTATTTT. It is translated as CASSPTSTNTQYF. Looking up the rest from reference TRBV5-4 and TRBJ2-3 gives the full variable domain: ETGVTQSPTHLIKTRGQQVTLRCSSQSGHNTVSWYQQALGQGPQFIFQYYREEENGRGNFPPRFSGLQFPNYSSELNVNALELDDSALYLCASSPTSTNTQYFGPGTRLTVL.

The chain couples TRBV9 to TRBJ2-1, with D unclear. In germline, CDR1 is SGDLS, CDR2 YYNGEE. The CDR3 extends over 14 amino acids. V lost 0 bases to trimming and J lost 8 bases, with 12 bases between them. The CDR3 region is CASSVAPGRDEQFF. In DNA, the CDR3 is TGTGCCAGCAGCGTAGCCCCCGGACGGGATGAGCAGTTCTTC.

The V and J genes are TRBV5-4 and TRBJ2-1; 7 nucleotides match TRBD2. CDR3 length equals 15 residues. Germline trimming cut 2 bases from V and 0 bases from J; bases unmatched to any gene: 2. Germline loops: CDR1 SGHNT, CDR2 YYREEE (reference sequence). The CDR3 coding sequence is TGTGCCAGCAGCTTTGGCGGGAGCTCCTACAATGAGCAGTTCTTC. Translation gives CASSFGGSSYNEQFF.

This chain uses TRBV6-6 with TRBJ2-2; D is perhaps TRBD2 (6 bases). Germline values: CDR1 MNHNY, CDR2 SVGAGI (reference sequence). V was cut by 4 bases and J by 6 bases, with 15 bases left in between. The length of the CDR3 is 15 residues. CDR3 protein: CASSSRLEQAGELFF. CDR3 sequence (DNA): TGTGCCAGCAGTTCCCGACTAGAGCAGGCCGGGGAGCTGTTTTTT.

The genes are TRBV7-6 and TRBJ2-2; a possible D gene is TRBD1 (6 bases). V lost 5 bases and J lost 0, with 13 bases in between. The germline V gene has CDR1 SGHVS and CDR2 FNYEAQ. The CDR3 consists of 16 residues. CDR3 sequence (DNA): TGTGCCAGCAGCCAAAGACAGGCCGCGAACACCGGGGAGCTGTTTTTT. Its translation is CASSQRQAANTGELFF.

CDR3 in DNA: TGTGCTAGTGGTTTGGTACTCGGGGGGGTCGGGGAAGAGACCCAGTACTTC. Its protein product is CASGLVLGGVGEETQYF. The chain combines TRBV12-5 with TRBJ2-5, with 8 bases lining up with TRBD2. Trimming removed 0 bases from V and 3 bases from J; junction bases left unmatched: 9. Germline V gene sequence: CDR1 LGHNT, CDR2 FRNRAP. This CDR3 contains 17 residues.

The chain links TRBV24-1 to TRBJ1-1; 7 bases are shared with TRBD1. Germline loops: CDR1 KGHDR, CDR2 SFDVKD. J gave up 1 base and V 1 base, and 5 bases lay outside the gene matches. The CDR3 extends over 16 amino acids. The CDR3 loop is CATSDFDRDSNTEAFF. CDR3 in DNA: TGTGCCACCAGTGATTTCGACAGGGACTCGAACACTGAAGCTTTCTTT.

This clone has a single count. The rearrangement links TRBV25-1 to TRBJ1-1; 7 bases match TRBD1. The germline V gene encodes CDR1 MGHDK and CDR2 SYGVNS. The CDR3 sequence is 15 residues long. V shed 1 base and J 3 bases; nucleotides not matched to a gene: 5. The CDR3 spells CASSEWEGADTEAFF. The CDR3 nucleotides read TGTGCCAGCAGTGAATGGGAGGGGGCGGACACTGAAGCTTTCTTT. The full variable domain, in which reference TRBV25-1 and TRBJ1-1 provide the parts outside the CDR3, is EADIYQTPRYLVIGTGKKITLECSQTMGHDKMYWYQQDPGMELHLIHYSYGVNSTEKGDLSSESTVSRIRTEHFPLTLESARPSHTSQYLCASSEWEGADTEAFFGQGTRLTVV.

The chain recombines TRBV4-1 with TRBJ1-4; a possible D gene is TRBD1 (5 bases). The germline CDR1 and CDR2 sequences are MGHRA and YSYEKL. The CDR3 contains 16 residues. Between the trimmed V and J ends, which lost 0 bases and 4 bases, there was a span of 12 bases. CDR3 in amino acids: CASSQDAGESNEKLFF. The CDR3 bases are TGCGCCAGCAGCCAAGATGCGGGGGAGAGTAATGAAAAACTGTTTTTT.

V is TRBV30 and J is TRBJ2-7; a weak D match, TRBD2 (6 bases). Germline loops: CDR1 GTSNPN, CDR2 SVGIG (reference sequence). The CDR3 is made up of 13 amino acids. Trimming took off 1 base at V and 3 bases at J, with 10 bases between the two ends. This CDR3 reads CAWSGLAVYEQYF. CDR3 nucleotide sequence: TGTGCCTGGAGTGGTTTAGCGGTCTACGAGCAGTACTTC.

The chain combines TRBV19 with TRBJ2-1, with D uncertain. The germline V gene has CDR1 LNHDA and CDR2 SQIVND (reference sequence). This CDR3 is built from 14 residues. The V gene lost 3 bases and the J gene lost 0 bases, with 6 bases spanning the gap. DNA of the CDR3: TGTGCCAGTAGTATCTTCGGCTCCTACAATGAGCAGTTCTTC. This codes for CASSIFGSYNEQFF.

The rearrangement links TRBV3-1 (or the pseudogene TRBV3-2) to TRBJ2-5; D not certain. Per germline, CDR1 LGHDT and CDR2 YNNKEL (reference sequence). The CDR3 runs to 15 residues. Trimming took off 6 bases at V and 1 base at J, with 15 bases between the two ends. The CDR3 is CASRPYGEPQETQYF. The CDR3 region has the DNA TGTGCCAGCAGACCCTATGGGGAACCCCAAGAGACCCAGTACTTC.